What follows are 9 T cell receptor beta chains derived from one specimen sequenced in a study of type 1 regulatory T cells. TCRdb processed the reads anew with MiXCR; each CDR3 protein has one entry. This sample carries 80,000 to 100,000 distinct CDR3 sequences, 31% of them seen once, and the ten largest clones take less than 2.5%. The sequenced material came from CD4+ T cells, either the whole sample or a sorted fraction (not recorded which). Receptors originate from a human donor in good health.

This clonotype was observed a few times. The rearrangement links TRBV5-1 to TRBJ2-1, with D hard to call. Germline V gene sequence: CDR1 SGHRS, CDR2 YFSETQ. The CDR3 runs 14 residues. V lost 0 bases, J lost 9 bases, and 13 bases lay in between. The CDR3 region is CASSLDPSVGEQFF. CDR3 DNA: TGCGCCAGCAGCTTGGACCCCTCGGTAGGTGAGCAGTTCTTC. The full variable domain, with the rest looked up from reference TRBV5-1 and TRBJ2-1, is KAGVTQTPRYLIKTRGQQVTLSCSPISGHRSVSWYQQTPGQGLQFLFEYFSETQRNKGNFPGRFSGRQFSNSRSEMNVSTLELGDSALYLCASSLDPSVGEQFFGPGTRLTVL.

The chain uses TRBV5-1 and TRBJ1-4; D is uncertain. The CDR3 sequence is 14 residues long. The V gene's germline CDR1 is SGHRS and CDR2 YFSETQ. The germline V and J ends were trimmed by 0 bases and 6 bases, with 9 bases remaining between them. In DNA form, the CDR3 reads TGCGCCAGCAGCTTGGGGACCTCGGATGAAAAACTGTTTTTT. This encodes CASSLGTSDEKLFF.

This sequence joins TRBV6-1 and TRBJ1-1; a weak D match, TRBD1 (5 bases). V lost 7 bases to trimming and J lost 1 base, with 13 bases between them. The length of the CDR3 is 14 residues. Germline V gene data show CDR1 as MNHNS and CDR2 as SASEGT. CDR3 nucleotides: TGTGCCAGCAAACTAACGAGGGGGAACACTGAAGCTTTCTTT. Protein sequence: CASKLTRGNTEAFF.

Only a few counts were recorded for this clonotype. This chain connects TRBV15 to TRBJ2-3, with D perhaps matching TRBD2 (5 bases). Germline V gene sequence: CDR1 LNHNV, CDR2 YYDKDF (reference sequence). Between the trimmed V and J ends, which lost 5 bases and 7 bases, there was a span of 19 bases. This CDR3 spans 15 amino acids. CDR3 sequence (DNA): TGTGCCACCAGCCCCCGAAAGGGCGGGTTAAATACGCAGTATTTT. Its protein product is CATSPRKGGLNTQYF.

This clonotype was seen a few times. The J gene is TRBJ2-7, the V gene TRBV7-3; tentative D call: TRBD2 (6 bases). Germline V gives CDR1 SGHTA, CDR2 FQGTGA. This CDR3 region has 13 residues. V was shortened by 1 base and J by 7 bases, with 11 bases between the two germline ends. As DNA, the CDR3 is TGTGCCAGCAGCTTAATCGGGGGTGGAGAGCAGTACTTC. Translating it yields CASSLIGGGEQYF.

The genes are TRBV7-9 and TRBJ2-5, with D perhaps matching TRBD2 (6 bases). The CDR3 is made up of 15 amino acids. CDR1 and CDR2 (germline): SEHNR, FQNEAQ (reference sequence). The V end lost 6 bases, the J end lost 2 bases, and 16 bases lay between the germline ends. The CDR3: CASSTGLAKQETQYF. CDR3 bases: TGTGCCAGCAGTACGGGGCTAGCGAAACAAGAGACCCAGTACTTC.

The chain couples TRBV30 to TRBJ2-1, with 8 bases fitting TRBD1. Germline V gene sequence: CDR1 GTSNPN, CDR2 SVGIG (reference sequence). The length of the CDR3 is 12 residues. Trimming removed 4 bases from V and 15 bases from J; junction bases left unmatched: 11. The CDR3 nucleotides are TGTGCCTGGACCCCCACCGGGACAGGCGTGTTCTTC. This translates into CAWTPTGTGVFF.

This clonotype was counted between two and nine times. The rearrangement links TRBV7-9 to TRBJ2-1, with D maybe TRBD2 (5 bases). The CDR3 is 15 residues long. Looked up from germline, CDR1 is SEHNR and CDR2 is FQNEAQ (reference sequence). V was pared by 1 base and J by 9 bases, with 16 bases between. This CDR3 is CASSLGLAARGEQFF. DNA for the CDR3: TGTGCCAGCAGCTTAGGCCTAGCCGCGCGAGGTGAGCAGTTCTTC.

CDR3: CSAWGDSAYEQYF. The CDR3 nucleotides read TGCAGTGCTTGGGGGGACAGTGCCTACGAGCAGTACTTC. The rearrangement links TRBV20-1 to TRBJ2-7, with D tentatively TRBD1 (7 bases). The V and J ends lost 5 bases and 2 bases respectively, with 13 bases between them. Per the germline V gene, CDR1 is DFQATT and CDR2 is SNEGSKA (reference sequence). The CDR3 totals 13 residues.